The sequence of this T cell receptor beta chain was determined in a study of T-cell memory formation after mild COVID-19. The study, taken as a whole, reports: Clones contracting across day 15 to 85 had a balanced CD4/CD8 profile; later expanding clones leaned CD4+. Pre-infection memory harbored some responding clones, suggesting cross-reactive memory joined. Nothing confirmed that second-wave clones peaking on day 37 were specific for SARS-CoV-2.

Deletions cut 5 bases from V and 4 bases from J, with 8 bases between. The CDR3 spans 12 residues. CDR1 is SEHNR, CDR2 FQNEAQ, per germline (reference sequence). This clonotype was seen only a few times. Its antigen is currently unknown. 5'RACE with constant-segment primers built TCRalpha and TCRbeta cDNA libraries with UMIs. TCRdb itself ran the 5' RACE reads through MiXCR, one entry per CDR3 protein. The sample contains under 250,000 distinct CDR3 sequences, just over 9.5% of which appear only once. Sequenced: PBMCs or a T cell subset sorted from them (not recorded which). The chain has TRBV7-9 and TRBJ1-2, with D uncertain. This clonotype was obtained from a man younger than 30 who had mild COVID-19 (a few samples of this study predate the infection). Cell type and time point are not known. The CDR3 nucleotides are TGTGCCAGCAGCGCTCAAAGCTATGGCTACACCTTC. The encoded protein is CASSAQSYGYTF.